The T cell receptor (beta chain) described here comes from a study of shared clonotypes between healthy human individuals. The CDR3 covers 14 residues. Germline-derived CDR1 and CDR2 are MDHEN and SYDVKM. Trimming shortened V by 2 bases and J by 5 bases, and 13 bases separated the two germline ends. Of note for this clone: Its matching antigen is unknown.

Cells designated naive CD8 were CD45RO-negative and were positively selected for CCR7, with terminally differentiated effector memory CD45RA+ cells excluded. Study findings and constraints: Non-shared clonotypes showed lower generation probabilities than clonotypes common to all four donors.

In the authors' workflow: Filtering differed because ImmunoSEQ produced junction-only sequences that carried no quality scores. Produced via immunoSEQ multiplex PCR; TCRdb's table is partial and in-frame only. For V, J and clone size, that table is used; D and trimming come from the DNA. The sample has about 550,000 clones; less than 97% are singletons. The J gene is TRBJ2-7, the V gene TRBV28; a possible D gene is TRBD2 (6 bases). This sequence originates from a woman in her twenties or thirties in good health. Sequencing used naive CD8+ T cells sorted from blood. CDR3 sequence reads: CASSLPPPGDEQYF. Written as DNA, the CDR3 is TGTGCCAGCAGTTTACCCCCACCGGGGGACGAGCAGTACTTC.